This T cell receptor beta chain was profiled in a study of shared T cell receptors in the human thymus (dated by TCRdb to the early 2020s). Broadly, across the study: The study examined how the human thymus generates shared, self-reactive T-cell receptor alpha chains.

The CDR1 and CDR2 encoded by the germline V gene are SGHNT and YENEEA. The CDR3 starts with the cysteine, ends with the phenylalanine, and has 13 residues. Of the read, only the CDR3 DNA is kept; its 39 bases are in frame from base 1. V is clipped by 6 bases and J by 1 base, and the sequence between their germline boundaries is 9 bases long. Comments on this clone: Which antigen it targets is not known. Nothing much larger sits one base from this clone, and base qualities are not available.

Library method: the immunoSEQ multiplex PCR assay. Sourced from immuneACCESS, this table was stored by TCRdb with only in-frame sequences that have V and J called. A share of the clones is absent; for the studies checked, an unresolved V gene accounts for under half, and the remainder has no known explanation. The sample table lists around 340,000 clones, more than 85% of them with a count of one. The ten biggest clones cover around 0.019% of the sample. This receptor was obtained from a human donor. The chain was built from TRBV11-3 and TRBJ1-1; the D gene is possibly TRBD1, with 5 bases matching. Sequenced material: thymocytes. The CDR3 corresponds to CASRDQGNTEAFF. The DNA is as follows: TGTGCCAGCAGAGATCAGGGGAACACTGAAGCTTTCTTT. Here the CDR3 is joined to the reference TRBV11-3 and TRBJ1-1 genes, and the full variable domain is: EAGVVQSPRYKIIEKKQPVAFWCNPISGHNTLYWYLQNLGQGPELLIRYENEEAVDDSQLPKDRFSAERLKGVDSTLKIQPAELGDSAVYLCASRDQGNTEAFFGQGTRLTVV.